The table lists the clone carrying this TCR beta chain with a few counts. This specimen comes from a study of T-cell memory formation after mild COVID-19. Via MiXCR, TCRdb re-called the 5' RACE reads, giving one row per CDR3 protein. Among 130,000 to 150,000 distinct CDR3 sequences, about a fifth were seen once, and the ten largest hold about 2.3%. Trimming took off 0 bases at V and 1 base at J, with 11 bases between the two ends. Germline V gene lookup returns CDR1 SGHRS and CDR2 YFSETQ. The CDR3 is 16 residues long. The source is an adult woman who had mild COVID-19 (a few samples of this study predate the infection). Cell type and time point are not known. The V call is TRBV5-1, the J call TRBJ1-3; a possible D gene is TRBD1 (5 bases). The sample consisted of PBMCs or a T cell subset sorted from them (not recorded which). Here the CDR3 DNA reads TGCGCCAGCAGCTTGGAAGGCTGGGGGTCTGGAAACACCATATATTTT. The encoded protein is CASSLEGWGSGNTIYF.